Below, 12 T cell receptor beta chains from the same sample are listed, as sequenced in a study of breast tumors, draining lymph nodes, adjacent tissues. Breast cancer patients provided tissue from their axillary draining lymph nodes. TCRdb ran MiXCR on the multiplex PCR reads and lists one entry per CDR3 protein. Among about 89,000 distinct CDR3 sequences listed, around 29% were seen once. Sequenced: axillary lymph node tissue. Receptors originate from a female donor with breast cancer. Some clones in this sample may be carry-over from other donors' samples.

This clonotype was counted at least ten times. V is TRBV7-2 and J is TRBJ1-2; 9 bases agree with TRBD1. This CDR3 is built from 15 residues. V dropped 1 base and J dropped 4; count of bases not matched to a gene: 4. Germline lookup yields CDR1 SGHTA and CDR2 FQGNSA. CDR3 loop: CASSLDRGQGYGYTF. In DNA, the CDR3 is TGTGCCAGCAGCTTAGATCGGGGACAGGGCTATGGCTACACCTTC.

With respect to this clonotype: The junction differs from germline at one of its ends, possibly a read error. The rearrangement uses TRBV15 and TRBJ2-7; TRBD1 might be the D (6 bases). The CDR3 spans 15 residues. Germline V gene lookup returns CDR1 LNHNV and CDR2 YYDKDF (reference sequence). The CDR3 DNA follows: TGTGCCACCGGCAGAGAAATGGGGGCTTCCGTCGAGCAGTACTTC. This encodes CATGREMGASVEQYF.

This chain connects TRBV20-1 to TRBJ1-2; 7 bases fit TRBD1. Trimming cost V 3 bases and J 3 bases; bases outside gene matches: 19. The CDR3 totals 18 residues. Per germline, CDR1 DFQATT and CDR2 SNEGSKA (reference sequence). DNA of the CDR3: TGCAGTGCTAGCCTCCCCCGTGGGACAGCGAGGGGGGACTATGGCTACACCTTC. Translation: CSASLPRGTARGDYGYTF.

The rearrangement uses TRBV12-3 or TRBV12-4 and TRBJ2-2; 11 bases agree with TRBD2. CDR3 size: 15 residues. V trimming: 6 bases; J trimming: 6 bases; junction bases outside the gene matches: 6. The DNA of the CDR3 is TGTGCCAGCAGGTGCACTAGCGGGAGAGCCGGGGAGCTGTTTTTT. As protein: CASRCTSGRAGELFF.

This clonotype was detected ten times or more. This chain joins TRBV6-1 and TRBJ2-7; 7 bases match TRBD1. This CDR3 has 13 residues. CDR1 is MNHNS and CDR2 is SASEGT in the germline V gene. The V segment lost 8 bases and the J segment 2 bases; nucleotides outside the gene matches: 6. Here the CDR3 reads CASALGTAYEQYF. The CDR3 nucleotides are TGTGCCAGCGCTCTCGGGACAGCCTACGAGCAGTACTTC.

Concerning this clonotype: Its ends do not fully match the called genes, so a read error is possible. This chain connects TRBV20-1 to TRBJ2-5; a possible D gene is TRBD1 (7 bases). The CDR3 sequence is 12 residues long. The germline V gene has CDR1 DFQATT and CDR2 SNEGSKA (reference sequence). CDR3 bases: TGCAGTGCGGCGGGACAGAGGGAGACCCCGTACTTC. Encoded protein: CSAAGQRETPYF.

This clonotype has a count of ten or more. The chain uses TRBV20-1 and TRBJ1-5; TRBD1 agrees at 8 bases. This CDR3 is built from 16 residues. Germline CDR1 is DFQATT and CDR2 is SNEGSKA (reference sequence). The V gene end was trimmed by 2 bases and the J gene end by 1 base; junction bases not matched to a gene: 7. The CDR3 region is CSARSLGQGSNQPQHF. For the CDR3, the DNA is TGCAGTGCTAGATCCCTTGGACAGGGAAGCAATCAGCCCCAGCATTTT.

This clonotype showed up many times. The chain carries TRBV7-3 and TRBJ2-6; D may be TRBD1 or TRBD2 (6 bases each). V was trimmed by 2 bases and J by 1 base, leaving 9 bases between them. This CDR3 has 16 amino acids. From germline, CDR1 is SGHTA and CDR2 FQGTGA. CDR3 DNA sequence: TGTGCCAGCAGCTTAGGGGGGCGGTCTGGGGCCAACGTCCTGACTTTC. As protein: CASSLGGRSGANVLTF.

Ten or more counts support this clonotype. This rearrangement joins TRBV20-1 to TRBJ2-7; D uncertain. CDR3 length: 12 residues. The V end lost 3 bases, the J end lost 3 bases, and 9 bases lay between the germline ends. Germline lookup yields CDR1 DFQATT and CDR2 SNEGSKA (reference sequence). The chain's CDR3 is CSASGQYYEQYF. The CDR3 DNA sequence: TGCAGTGCTAGTGGCCAGTACTACGAGCAGTACTTC.

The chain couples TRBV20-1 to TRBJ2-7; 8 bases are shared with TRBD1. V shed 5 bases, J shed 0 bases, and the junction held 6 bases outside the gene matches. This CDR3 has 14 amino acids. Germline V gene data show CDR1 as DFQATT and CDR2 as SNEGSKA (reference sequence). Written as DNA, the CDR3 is TGCAGTGCTCCCCGGACAGGGAACTCCTACGAGCAGTACTTC. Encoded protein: CSAPRTGNSYEQYF.

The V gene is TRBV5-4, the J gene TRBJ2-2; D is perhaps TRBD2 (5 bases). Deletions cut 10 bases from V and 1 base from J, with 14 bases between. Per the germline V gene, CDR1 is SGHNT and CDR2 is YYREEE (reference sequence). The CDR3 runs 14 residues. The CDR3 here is CAAGEGLNTGELFF. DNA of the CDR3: TGTGCCGCAGGCGAGGGCCTGAACACCGGGGAGCTGTTTTTT.

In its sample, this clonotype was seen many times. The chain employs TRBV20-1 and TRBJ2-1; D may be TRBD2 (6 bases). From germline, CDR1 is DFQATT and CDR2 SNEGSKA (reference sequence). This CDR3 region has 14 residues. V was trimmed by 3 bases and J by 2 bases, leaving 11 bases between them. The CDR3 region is CSARGRDTYNEQFF. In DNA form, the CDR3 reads TGCAGTGCTAGGGGGCGGGATACCTACAATGAGCAGTTCTTC.